This is a list of T cell receptor beta chains from one sample in a study of PD-1 blockade in classical Hodgkin lymphoma. Method: immunoSEQ multiplex PCR; TCRdb's copy keeps in-frame clones and lacks some. The profile shows tens of thousands of clones, nearly 70% of them singletons. The input for sequencing was peripheral blood mononuclear cells (PBMCs), taken before the fourth cycle of nivolumab. Source of these receptors: a human donor with classical Hodgkin lymphoma. Each CDR3 is given with its conserved first and last residue. D genes are given only for firm matches. Size is omitted from some rows. Given values are once, few, many or a class for expanded clones.

j_gene | d_gene | v_gene | abundance | CDR3aa | CDR3nt
TRBJ1-4 | - | TRBV6-5 | few | CASSSWTANEKLFF | TGTGCCAGCAGTTCCTGGACCGCGAATGAAAAACTGTTTTTT
TRBJ2-3 | - | TRBV5-1 | - | CASSLGQSTDTQYF | TGCGCCAGCAGCTTGGGCCAAAGCACAGATACGCAGTATTTT
TRBJ1-1 | - | TRBV9 | once | CASARDSIEAFF | TGTGCCAGCGCGCGGGACTCCATTGAAGCTTTCTTT
TRBJ2-3 | - | TRBV2 | - | CASSEAVWTADTQYF | TGTGCCAGCAGTGAAGCTGTCTGGACGGCAGATACGCAGTATTTT
TRBJ2-2 | TRBD2 | TRBV11-2 | - | CASSYLAGGTGELFF | TGTGCCAGCAGCTACCTAGCGGGGGGGACCGGGGAGCTGTTTTTT
TRBJ2-1 | - | TRBV28 | few | CASSESYNEQFF | TGTGCCAGCTCGGAGTCCTACAATGAGCAGTTCTTC
TRBJ2-2 | TRBD2 | TRBV7-2 | - | CASSFGLAAGELFF | TGTGCCAGCAGCTTTGGGCTAGCGGCCGGGGAGCTGTTTTTT
TRBJ1-1 | - | TRBV25-1 | few | CASSEGTPLDTEAFF | TGTGCCAGCAGTGAGGGGACTCCACTGGACACTGAAGCTTTCTTT
TRBJ1-3 | - | TRBV28 | - | CASSSPASPLSGNTIYF | TGTGCCAGCAGTTCACCCGCCTCACCCCTATCTGGAAACACCATATATTTT
TRBJ2-7 | - | TRBV6-1 | - | CASRKPPSSYEQYF | TGTGCCAGCAGGAAGCCCCCGAGCTCCTACGAGCAGTACTTC
TRBJ2-1 | - | TRBV7-6 | - | CASSPYWDSYNEQFF | TGTGCCAGCAGCCCCTACTGGGACTCCTACAATGAGCAGTTCTTC
TRBJ1-4 | - | TRBV6-6 | many | CASSYDPGHNNEKLFF | TGTGCCAGCAGTTACGACCCCGGACACAATAATGAAAAACTGTTTTTT
TRBJ2-7 | TRBD1 | TRBV11-2 | once | CASSWGQGAYEQYF | TGTGCCAGCAGCTGGGGACAGGGTGCCTACGAGCAGTACTTC
TRBJ1-1 | - | TRBV7-9 | - | CASSLDVGGTEAFF | TGTGCCAGCAGCTTAGACGTGGGGGGGACTGAAGCTTTCTTT